What follows describes a single TCR beta chain. This clone's antigen is unknown. No clone much larger than this one lies a single base away; base qualities are absent. Germline trimming amounts to 0 bases on V and 0 bases on J, with 0 as the count of junction bases outside the gene matches. The germline V gene provides CDR1 MGHRA and CDR2 YSYEKL. From the cysteine up to the phenylalanine, the CDR3 has a length of 16 residues. Only the CDR3 region is kept as DNA, spanning 48 bases read in frame from base 1. Using the deep immunoSEQ assay, TCR CDR3 regions were amplified from genomic DNA by multiplex PCR. For each cell subset, the extracted genomic DNA was distributed evenly across all wells of several immunoSEQ 96-well plates, and each plate served as one replicate. For sorted subsets, about 220 ng of genomic DNA, equivalent to some 33,000 T cell genomes, went into each replicate PCR. Purified libraries were measured with a Qubit 3.0 fluorometer, size-checked on a Bioanalyzer 2100, and measured again with the KAPA Library Quantification kit. Each immunoSEQ 96-well plate was sequenced on its own single-read 150-cycle Illumina NextSeq 550 flow cell. Per the authors' processing: The immunoSEQ output contained only junctional sequences without quality scores, so filtering could not match that applied to full-length reads. Sequences were annotated with PyIR, a Python wrapper for IgBLAST v1.9, using IMGT germline references to assign V/J genes and CDR3. Reads were filtered out if the reads had weak V/J assignments (E-value above 1e-6), no CDR3, stop codons, out-of-frame junctions, or ambiguous translated residues. V3J clonotypes were defined as sequences sharing the same inferred V gene, J gene, and CDR3 amino acid sequence. To compute the percentage overlap between repertoires, the number of shared unique clonotypes was divided by the size of the smaller repertoire. Richness of each repertoire was evaluated using RTK rarefaction, the Chao1 estimator, and Recon v2.1 estimates of unobserved clonotypes. Generation probabilities for all TCRbeta clonotypes obtained by the gDNA method from a few donors were computed using OLGA. Sourced from immuneACCESS, this table was stored by TCRdb with only in-frame sequences that have V and J called. A share of the clones is absent; for the studies checked, an unresolved V gene accounts for under half, and the remainder has no known explanation. V and J calls and clone size are given by that table; D and trimming were obtained from the DNA. In this sample the table shows about 680,000 clones, about 90% of which occur a single time. Of the sample, nearly 25% falls within the top ten clones.

This specimen belongs to a study of shared clonotypes between healthy human individuals (TCRdb year 2020). General notes on the study: The cohort included a few men and a couple of women between 18 and 49 years of age. Libraries were prepared and TCR repertoires were sequenced by different laboratories using diverse techniques, in order to increase sequencing depth and limit assay-specific biases. Between about 0.8 and 9.5 billion PBMCs per donor were obtained by leukapheresis. To estimate repertoire size and how much clonotype sharing occurs between individuals, the study deeply sequenced the blood TCR repertoires of a handful of healthy adults. For each donor, CD4 naive and CD4 memory were each given three plates, CD8 naive was given two plates, and CD8 memory was given one plate.

For the CD8 naive samples, CD45RO-negative cells were positively selected for CCR7, yielding a CD45RA+CCR7+ population from which TemRA cells were excluded. Donors were healthy HIV-negative adults with no recently reported acute infections or vaccinations. Every donor was a Caucasian adult living in Nashville, Tennessee, USA. After blood collection by leukapheresis, PBMCs were isolated using Ficoll-Histopaque density gradient centrifugation and then cryopreserved in the vapor phase of liquid nitrogen. Purity and quantity of every magnetically sorted T cell population were checked by analytical flow cytometry. Genomic DNA was isolated from every sorted fraction and measured by UV absorbance on a Nanodrop 2000c. Overall study results and their limits: The genetic and exposure-history diversity represented was limited by the small number of donors. Pairwise subsampling indicated that sequencing depth was expected to affect the degree of clonotype sharing among donors. Higher generation probabilities were observed for clonotypes shared by all four sorted-subset donors than for non-shared clonotypes. Incomplete sequencing was indicated by rarefaction of sorted-subset datasets, despite the large sequencing depth. Sampling was restricted to blood, and TCR repertoires in tissue are likely to differ from TCR repertoires in blood. Naive subsets generally had larger estimated clonotype richness than memory subsets. When several donors were compared, the shared fraction of clonotypes was roughly 4.8% for naive CD4, around 3.6% for naive CD8, 2% to 2.5% for memory CD4, and 0.35% to 0.4% for memory CD8.

This TCR was sampled from a man aged 25-45 years in good health. The chain joins TRBV4-1 to TRBJ1-3, with TRBD1 matching 9 junction bases. Sequencing was done on a sample of naive CD8+ T cells sorted from blood. Per the publication, the cell subset or site label means: CD45RA+CCR7+. DNA sequence: TGCGCCAGCAGCCAAGAGGGACAGGGCTCTGGAAACACCATATATTTT. This is translated as CASSQEGQGSGNTIYF.